The 9 T cell receptor beta chains given below trace back to one sample, sequenced in a study of shared clonotypes between healthy human individuals. Method: immunoSEQ multiplex PCR; TCRdb's copy keeps in-frame clones and lacks some. This sample has roughly 770,000 clones, with roughly 96% found just once. CD8 cells regarded as naive lacked CD45RO, were positively chosen for CCR7, and omitted terminally differentiated effector memory CD45RA+ cells. Specimen: naive CD8+ T cells sorted from blood. The receptors were gathered from a man between 25 and 39 years old in good health.

The sample holds one count of this clone. The chain is built from TRBV11-2 and TRBJ1-2; D call uncertain. This CDR3 is 16 amino acids long. V gave up 5 bases and J gave up 0 bases, with 16 bases separating them. Germline CDR1 and CDR2: SGHAT and FQNNGV. For the CDR3, the DNA is TGTGCCAGCAGCGATCAGTCGCTGACACCTAACTATGGCTACACCTTC. Protein: CASSDQSLTPNYGYTF.

The chain has TRBV27 and TRBJ1-1, with D uncertain. The CDR3 extends over 13 amino acids. V was cut by 1 base and J by 5 bases, with 8 bases left in between. The germline V gene encodes CDR1 MNHEY and CDR2 SMNVEV (reference sequence). The CDR3 sequence is CASSLFTATEAFF. CDR3 sequence (DNA): TGTGCCAGCAGTTTATTTACGGCGACTGAAGCTTTCTTT.

The chain recombines TRBV9 with TRBJ2-7; tentative D call: TRBD2 (5 bases). V lost 4 bases and J 0 bases, leaving 14 bases between the germline ends. Germline assignment: CDR1 SGDLS and CDR2 YYNGEE. The CDR3 length is 15 residues. The CDR3 reads CASSPSSGISYEQYF. CDR3 DNA: TGTGCCAGCAGCCCGTCCTCCGGGATCTCCTACGAGCAGTACTTC.

This clone was counted a single time. This chain joins TRBV6-5 and TRBJ2-1; 7 nucleotides agree with TRBD2. Per the germline V gene, CDR1 is MNHEY and CDR2 is SVGAGI. J was trimmed by 6 bases and V by 6 bases; bases with no gene match: 11. This CDR3 has 15 residues. CDR3 residues: CASSYRGEGPNEQFF. The CDR3 nucleotides are TGTGCCAGCAGCTATCGGGGGGAGGGGCCCAATGAGCAGTTCTTC.

The gene calls are TRBV6-1 and TRBJ1-5; TRBD1 matches at 10 bases. Germline lookup yields CDR1 MNHNS and CDR2 SASEGT. There are 15 residues in the CDR3. V dropped 5 bases and J dropped 7; count of bases not matched to a gene: 8. Here the CDR3 DNA reads TGTGCCAGCAGTCTAAGACAGGGGGCGGGCCAGCCCCAGCATTTT. It codes for CASSLRQGAGQPQHF.

DNA of the CDR3: TGTGCCAGCAGCCAAGTGACAGGGGGCGTTTATGAGCAGTTCTTC. Protein product: CASSQVTGGVYEQFF. The rearrangement links TRBV7-9 to TRBJ2-1, with TRBD1 identical over 10 bases. The CDR3 is 15 residues long. V shed 5 bases and J 8 bases; nucleotides not matched to a gene: 9. CDR1 and CDR2 (germline): SEHNR, FQNEAQ (reference sequence).

This clone was seen just once. Additional DNA sequences in this sample encode the identical CDR3. The chain uses TRBV7-6 and TRBJ2-3; 10 bases align to TRBD2. Looked up from germline, CDR1 is SGHVS and CDR2 is FNYEAQ. Trimming cost V 4 bases and J 1 base; bases outside gene matches: 2. The CDR3 runs to 15 residues. The CDR3 sequence is CASSSLAGGTDTQYF. The CDR3 bases are TGTGCCAGCAGCTCGCTAGCGGGAGGCACAGATACGCAGTATTTT. The full variable domain, rest sourced from reference TRBV7-6 and TRBJ2-3, is GAGVSQSPRYKVTKRGQDVALRCDPISGHVSLYWYRQALGQGPEFLTYFNYEAQQDKSGLPNDRFSAERPEGSISTLTIQRTEQRDSAMYRCASSSLAGGTDTQYFGPGTRLTVL.

This clone is a singleton in its sample. The chain employs TRBV27 and TRBJ2-7; no firm D call. The germline gives CDR1 MNHEY, CDR2 SMNVEV (reference sequence). This CDR3 spans 13 amino acids. Trimming pared 6 bases from V and 2 bases from J, leaving 11 bases between. CDR3 residues: CASRPVNTYEQYF. The CDR3 DNA follows: TGTGCCAGCAGGCCCGTTAATACCTACGAGCAGTACTTC.

The V gene is TRBV27, the J gene TRBJ2-7; D remains unclear. Trimming pared 3 bases from V and 3 bases from J, leaving 6 bases between. Germline V gene data show CDR1 as MNHEY and CDR2 as SMNVEV (reference sequence). The length of the CDR3 is 12 residues. The CDR3 nucleotides are TGTGCCAGCAGTTTCCAAATCTACGAGCAGTACTTC. Its protein product is CASSFQIYEQYF.